Presented here are 25 T cell receptor beta chains from one specimen sequenced in a study of T cell changes during pregnancy in multiple sclerosis. Sequencing was performed with immunoSEQ multiplex PCR; in TCRdb, only in-frame clones are kept and a portion is missing. Counted here are about 97,000 clones, just over 90% occurring once; the ten biggest clones make up 0.7% to 0.9%. The sample was peripheral blood, taken in the second trimester of pregnancy. The receptors here all came from a female donor in good health, enrolled as a control in a pregnancy study.

The rearrangement joins TRBV5-1 to TRBJ1-4, with a weak D call TRBD1 (5 bases). The V gene's germline CDR1 is SGHRS and CDR2 YFSETQ. The V end was cut by 9 bases, the J end by 1 base, with 16 bases between. CDR3 length: 15 residues. DNA for the CDR3: TGCGCCACCTCCCCGTCGGGGGTAACTAATGAAAAACTGTTTTTT. Encoded protein: CATSPSGVTNEKLFF.

The chain couples TRBV7-9 to TRBJ2-3, with unresolved D. The CDR3 totals 15 residues. From germline, CDR1 is SEHNR and CDR2 FQNEAQ (reference sequence). The V end lost 4 bases, the J end lost 0 bases, and 11 bases lay between the germline ends. The CDR3 DNA reads as TGTGCCAGCAGCTACGCGGCGGTAAGCACAGATACGCAGTATTTT. It codes for CASSYAAVSTDTQYF.

The CDR3 DNA sequence: TGTGCCAGCAGCTGGGCCGGGACAGGGGGCAATGAGCAGTTCTTC. This translates into CASSWAGTGGNEQFF. The chain recombines TRBV7-2 with TRBJ2-1, with 11 bases identical to TRBD1. V was pared by 4 bases and J by 6 bases, with 5 bases of the junction left unmatched. This CDR3 has 15 amino acids. Germline values: CDR1 SGHTA, CDR2 FQGNSA.

J is TRBJ2-7 and V is TRBV5-1; TRBD1 aligns across 11 bases. V lost 8 bases, J lost 3 bases, and 7 bases stayed unmatched. The CDR3 loop spans 14 amino acids. CDR1 is SGHRS, CDR2 YFSETQ, per germline. Here the CDR3 reads CASSGTGGFYEQYF. DNA of the CDR3: TGCGCCAGTTCCGGGACAGGGGGTTTCTACGAGCAGTACTTC.

V is TRBV14 and J is TRBJ2-1, with 7 bases lining up with TRBD2. Germline V gives CDR1 SGHDN, CDR2 FVKESK. This CDR3 is 20 amino acids long. V shed 0 bases and J 1 base; nucleotides not matched to a gene: 15. CDR3 DNA: TGTGCCAGCAGCCAAGATCGACCCGGACCCGGCGGGAGTTCCTACAATGAGCAGTTCTTC. Its protein product is CASSQDRPGPGGSSYNEQFF.

V and J are TRBV7-2 and TRBJ1-1, with 9 bases matching TRBD1. CDR1 is SGHTA, CDR2 FQGNSA, per germline. With 3 bases clipped from V and 2 bases from J, the junction kept 7 bases outside the gene matches. The CDR3 extends over 16 amino acids. The CDR3 DNA follows: TGTGCCAGCAGCTTCGCGGACAGGGGACCAAACACTGAAGCTTTCTTT. Translating it yields CASSFADRGPNTEAFF.

This clone was picked up a small number of times. The chain joins TRBV6-5 to TRBJ2-1, with 11 bases that match TRBD1. V trimming: 7 bases; J trimming: 6 bases; junction bases outside the gene matches: 5. CDR1 MNHEY and CDR2 SVGAGI come from the germline V gene. There are 14 residues in the CDR3. CDR3 in DNA: TGTGCCAGCACTCGGGACAGGGGGGCCAATGAGCAGTTCTTC. Its translation: CASTRDRGANEQFF.

The genes are TRBV28 and TRBJ1-6; no firm D call. Trimming cost V 3 bases and J 0 bases, with 18 bases left between them. CDR3 length: 19 residues. Per germline, CDR1 MDHEN and CDR2 SYDVKM. The CDR3 DNA is TGTGCCAGCAGTTTGAGATCGGATTGGGAGAGCTCCTATAATTCACCCCTCCACTTT. Its translation is CASSLRSDWESSYNSPLHF.

The chain is built from TRBV18 and TRBJ1-2; D ambiguous. CDR1 KGHSH and CDR2 LQKENI come from the germline V gene. V was pared by 3 bases and J by 3 bases, with 8 bases between. The CDR3 is 13 residues long. CDR3 region: CASSPLGDYGYTF. The CDR3 DNA follows: TGTGCCAGCTCACCCCTGGGAGACTATGGCTACACCTTC.

This clone turned up a few times. The V gene is TRBV6-6, the J gene TRBJ1-6; D gene uncertain. In germline, CDR1 is MNHNY, CDR2 SVGAGI (reference sequence). CDR3 length: 16 residues. Trimming removed 3 bases at V and 7 bases at J, with 16 bases between. The CDR3 sequence is CASSYNSGRANSPLHF. Here the CDR3 DNA reads TGTGCCAGCAGTTATAATTCGGGGAGGGCGAATTCACCCCTCCACTTT.

This chain uses TRBV19 with TRBJ1-6; D unclear. Trimming removed 1 base at V and 5 bases at J, with 9 bases between. The CDR3 runs to 15 residues. Per germline, CDR1 LNHDA and CDR2 SQIVND (reference sequence). The CDR3 loop is CASSIGGLHNSPLHF. The CDR3 region has the DNA TGTGCCAGTAGTATAGGCGGCCTCCATAATTCACCCCTCCACTTT.

The rearrangement joins TRBV7-2 to TRBJ1-2, with a weak D call TRBD1 (6 bases). This CDR3 comprises 16 residues. The V gene's germline CDR1 is SGHTA and CDR2 FQGNSA. Trimming removed 5 bases from V and 6 bases from J, with 22 bases in between. The CDR3 DNA reads as TGTGCCAGCAGCACATATGACCCGGGCAGGGGAAATGGCTACACCTTC. Translating gives CASSTYDPGRGNGYTF.

The J gene is TRBJ2-3, the V gene TRBV11-3; 7 nucleotides agree with TRBD1. CDR1 and CDR2 from the germline V gene are SGHNT and YENEEA. This CDR3 is built from 13 residues. V was pared by 5 bases and J by 6 bases, with 5 bases of the junction left unmatched. The CDR3 sequence is CASSQGDVDTQYF. The CDR3 bases are TGTGCCAGCAGCCAGGGGGACGTCGATACGCAGTATTTT.

The chain recombines TRBV5-1 with TRBJ2-7; 10 nucleotides match TRBD1. V lost 0 bases to trimming and J lost 5 bases; unmatched junction nucleotides: 5. This CDR3 comprises 15 residues. The germline gives CDR1 SGHRS, CDR2 YFSETQ. CDR3 sequence: CASSLGTGGRDEQYF. The CDR3 nucleotides read TGCGCCAGCAGCTTGGGGACAGGGGGACGGGACGAGCAGTACTTC.

In this sample, this clone turned up once. The V and J genes are TRBV15 and TRBJ2-5; 15 nucleotides align to TRBD2. CDR1 and CDR2 (germline): LNHNV, YYDKDF (reference sequence). The CDR3 covers 18 residues. J was trimmed by 5 bases and V by 8 bases; bases with no gene match: 15. The CDR3 nucleotides are TGTGCCACCTCCCGTCCCGGGACTAGCGGGGGGCCAAAGGAGACCCAGTACTTC. Its translation: CATSRPGTSGGPKETQYF.

On this clone itself: One end of the junction fails to match germline, which may point to a read error. The chain carries TRBV19 and TRBJ2-3, with D perhaps matching TRBD1 (5 bases). This CDR3 spans 15 amino acids. Per germline, CDR1 LNHDA and CDR2 SQIVND (reference sequence). The CDR3 here is CAGSIASSGSDTQYF. CDR3 DNA sequence: TGTGCCGGTAGTATAGCCTCCTCAGGGTCAGATACGCAGTATTTT.

The sample holds one count of this clone. The V call is TRBV4-1, the J call TRBJ2-7, with a tentative D call TRBD2 (7 bases). The CDR3 sequence is 14 residues long. Trimming left V 1 base short and J 4 bases short, with 11 bases between. The V gene's germline CDR1 is MGHRA and CDR2 YSYEKL. The CDR3 nucleotides are TGCGCCAGCAGCCAAGGCAGGGGAGGGTACGAGCAGTACTTC. Translating it yields CASSQGRGGYEQYF.

The V gene is TRBV4-1, the J gene TRBJ2-7; 8 nucleotides agree with TRBD1. Germline V gene lookup returns CDR1 MGHRA and CDR2 YSYEKL. V lost 0 bases and J lost 2; bases outside the gene matches: 6. The CDR3 has 16 amino acids. The CDR3 sequence: CASSQEGRTGPYEQYF. The CDR3, as DNA: TGCGCCAGCAGCCAAGAAGGGAGGACAGGGCCCTACGAGCAGTACTTC.

This rearrangement joins TRBV5-1 to TRBJ2-3; D perhaps matches TRBD2 (6 bases). The CDR3 consists of 15 residues. The V end lost 3 bases, the J end lost 2 bases, and 13 bases lay between the germline ends. Germline lookup yields CDR1 SGHRS and CDR2 YFSETQ. DNA for the CDR3: TGCGCCAGCAGCTCCCGACTAGTTCCCACAGATACGCAGTATTTT. Its translation: CASSSRLVPTDTQYF.

The V and J genes are TRBV28 and TRBJ1-1, with D unclear. Germline CDR1 MDHEN, CDR2 SYDVKM. This CDR3 contains 16 residues. Between the trimmed V and J ends, which lost 10 bases and 3 bases, there was a span of 24 bases. The CDR3 DNA is TGTGCCACCAATATCGCTCGCGGGGTAGGTCACACTGAAGCTTTCTTT. It encodes CATNIARGVGHTEAFF. Filled out from reference TRBV28 and TRBJ1-1, the complete variable domain reads DVKVTQSSRYLVKRTGEKVFLECVQDMDHENMFWYRQDPGLGLRLIYFSYDVKMKEKGDIPEGYSVSREKKERFSLILESASTNQTSMYLCATNIARGVGHTEAFFGQGTRLTVV.

This clone was seen just once. A junction boundary mismatches the germline segment, possibly from a read error. The chain combines TRBV7-8 with TRBJ1-3, with 9 bases fitting TRBD1. Germline V CDR1 and CDR2: SGHVS, FQNEAQ. CDR3 length equals 14 residues. DNA for the CDR3: TGTGCCAGCAGCTGGGGGGGACAGGGCATTGACGCGGATTTT. It yields the protein CASSWGGQGIDADF.

In regard to this clone: The limits of the CDR3 on the DNA are not certain, so only TCRdb's listed CDR3 is given. The V gene is TRBV28, the J gene TRBJ2-2; no check of the table's D call, TRBD2, against the DNA was made. With termini counted, the CDR3 has 13 amino acids. CDR1 MDHEN and CDR2 SYDVKM come from the germline V gene. CDR3 in amino acids: CASSFFGAGELFF.

This chain links TRBV5-1 with TRBJ2-7; maybe TRBD1 (6 bases). This CDR3 spans 17 amino acids. The germline V gene encodes CDR1 SGHRS and CDR2 YFSETQ. V was pared by 0 bases and J by 2 bases, with 18 bases between. This CDR3 reads CASSLESGHARAYEQYF. In nucleotides, the CDR3 is TGCGCCAGCAGCTTGGAGTCGGGACATGCCAGGGCCTACGAGCAGTACTTC.

The chain combines TRBV6-1 with TRBJ1-2, with TRBD1 identical over 8 bases. CDR1 and CDR2 from the germline V gene are MNHNS and SASEGT. The CDR3 spans 18 residues. V lost 1 base, J lost 2 bases, and 12 bases stayed unmatched. The CDR3 sequence is CASSEGGVRGRSNYGYTF. CDR3 coding DNA: TGTGCCAGCAGTGAAGGGGGGGTCAGGGGGCGCTCCAACTATGGCTACACCTTC.

The rearrangement uses TRBV11-2 and TRBJ1-2; 10 bases map to TRBD1. Looked up from germline, CDR1 is SGHAT and CDR2 is FQNNGV. Trimming at V came to 5 bases and at J to 5 bases, leaving 8 bases not matched to a gene. The CDR3 is made up of 15 amino acids. In nucleotides, the CDR3 is TGTGCCAGCAGCCCCGGGACAGGGGTAGGGTATGGCTACACCTTC. Protein: CASSPGTGVGYGYTF.